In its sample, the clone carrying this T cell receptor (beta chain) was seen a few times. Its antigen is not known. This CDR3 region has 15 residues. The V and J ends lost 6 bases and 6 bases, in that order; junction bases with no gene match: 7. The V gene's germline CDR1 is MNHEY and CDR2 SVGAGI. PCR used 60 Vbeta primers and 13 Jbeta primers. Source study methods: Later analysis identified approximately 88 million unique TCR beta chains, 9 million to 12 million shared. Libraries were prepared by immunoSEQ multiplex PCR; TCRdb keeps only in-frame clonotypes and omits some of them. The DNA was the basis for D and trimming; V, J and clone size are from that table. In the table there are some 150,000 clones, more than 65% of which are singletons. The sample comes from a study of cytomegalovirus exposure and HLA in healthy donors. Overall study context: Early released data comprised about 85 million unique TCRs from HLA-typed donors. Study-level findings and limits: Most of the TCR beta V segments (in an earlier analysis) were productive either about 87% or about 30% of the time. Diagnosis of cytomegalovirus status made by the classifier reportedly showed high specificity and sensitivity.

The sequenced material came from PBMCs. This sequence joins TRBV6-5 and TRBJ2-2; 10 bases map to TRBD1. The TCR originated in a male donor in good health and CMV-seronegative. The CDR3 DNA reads TGTGCCAGCAGATCCGGGACAGGGGTTCCCGGGGAGCTGTTTTTT. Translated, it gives CASRSGTGVPGELFF.